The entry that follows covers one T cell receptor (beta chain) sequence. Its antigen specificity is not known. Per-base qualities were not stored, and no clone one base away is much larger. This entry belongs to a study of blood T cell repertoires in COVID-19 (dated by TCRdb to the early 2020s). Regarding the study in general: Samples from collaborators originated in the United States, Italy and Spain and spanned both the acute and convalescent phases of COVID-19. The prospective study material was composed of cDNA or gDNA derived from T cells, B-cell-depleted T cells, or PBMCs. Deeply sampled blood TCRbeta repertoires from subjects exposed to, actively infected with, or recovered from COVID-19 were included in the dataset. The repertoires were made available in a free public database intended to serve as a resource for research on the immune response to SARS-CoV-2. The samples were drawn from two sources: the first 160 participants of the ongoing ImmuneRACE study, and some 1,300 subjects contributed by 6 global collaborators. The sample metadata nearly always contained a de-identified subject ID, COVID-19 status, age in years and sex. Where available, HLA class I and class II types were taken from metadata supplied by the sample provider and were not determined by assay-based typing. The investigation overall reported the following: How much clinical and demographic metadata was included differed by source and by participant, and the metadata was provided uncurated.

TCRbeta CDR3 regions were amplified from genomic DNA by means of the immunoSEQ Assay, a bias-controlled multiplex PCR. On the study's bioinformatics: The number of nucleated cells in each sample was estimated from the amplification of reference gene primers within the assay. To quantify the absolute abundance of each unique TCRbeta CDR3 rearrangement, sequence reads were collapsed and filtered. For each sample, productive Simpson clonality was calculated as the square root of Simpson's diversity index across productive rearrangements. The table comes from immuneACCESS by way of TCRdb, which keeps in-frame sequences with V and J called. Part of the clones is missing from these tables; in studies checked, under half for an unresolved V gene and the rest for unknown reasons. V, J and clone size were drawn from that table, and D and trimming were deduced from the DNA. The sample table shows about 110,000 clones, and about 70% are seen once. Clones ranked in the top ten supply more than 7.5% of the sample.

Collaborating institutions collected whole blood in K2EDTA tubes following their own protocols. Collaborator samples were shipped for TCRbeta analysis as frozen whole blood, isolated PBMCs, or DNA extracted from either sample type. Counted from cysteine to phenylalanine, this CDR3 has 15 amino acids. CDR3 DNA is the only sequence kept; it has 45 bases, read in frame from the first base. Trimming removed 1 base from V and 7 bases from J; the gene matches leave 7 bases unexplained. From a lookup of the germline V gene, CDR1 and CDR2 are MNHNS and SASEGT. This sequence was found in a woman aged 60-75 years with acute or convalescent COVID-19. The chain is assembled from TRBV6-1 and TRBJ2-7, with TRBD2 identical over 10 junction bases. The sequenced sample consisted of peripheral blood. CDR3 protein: CASSEVAGGPVEQYF. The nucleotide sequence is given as TGTGCCAGCAGTGAAGTAGCGGGGGGACCAGTGGAGCAGTACTTC.